This TCR beta chain comes out of a study of OX40 agonist ivuxolimab in advanced cancers. The CDR3 totals 11 residues. V lost 10 bases and J lost 5; bases outside the gene matches: 5. Germline V gene lookup returns CDR1 SGHTS and CDR2 YDEGEE. This table comes from immunoSEQ multiplex PCR, and its TCRdb copy is limited to in-frame clones, with some not included. The repertoire consists of tens of thousands of clones, with 80% to 90% occurring once and the leading ten covering approximately 0.94%. This chain connects TRBV5-8 to TRBJ2-5; TRBD2 matches at 7 bases. Sequenced here: CD4+ or CD8+ T cells sorted from blood, sampled in a trial of the OX40 agonist ivuxolimab. This receptor was identified in an adult with an advanced solid tumor such as melanoma, head and neck, liver or kidney cancer. The CDR3 region is CASSGVETQYF. In DNA, the CDR3 is TGTGCCTCAAGCGGGGTCGAGACCCAGTACTTC.